Each of the 29 T cell receptor beta chains below was sequenced from the same sample in a study of blood T cell repertoires in COVID-19. Profiled with immunoSEQ multiplex PCR; TCRdb holds only in-frame clones, not every one. The table has 100,000 or so clones, 85% seen once; the top ten hold approximately 1.8%. The sequenced sample consisted of peripheral blood. The receptors were gathered from a woman aged 70 to 79 with active or convalescent COVID-19.

The rearrangement uses TRBV12-1 and TRBJ2-1; no check of the table's D call, TRBD2, against the DNA was made. TRBV12-1 is given as a pseudogene. The CDR3 is made up of 9 amino acids. The CDR3 coding sequence is TGTGCCAGCAGCTCCGGGCAGTTCTTC. Translating gives CASSSGQFF.

The CDR3 DNA follows: TGCGCCAGCAGCCCGGGAGTGAGTGAAGCTTTCTTT. Its protein is CASSPGVSEAFF. The V gene is TRBV5-1, the J gene TRBJ1-1; D remains ambiguous. V was trimmed by 4 bases and J by 7 bases, leaving 11 bases between them. The germline CDR1 and CDR2 sequences are SGHRS and YFSETQ. CDR3 length equals 12 residues.

The chain combines TRBV5-1 with TRBJ1-2; 9 nucleotides match TRBD1. J lost 0 bases, V lost 4 bases, and 1 base had no gene match. This CDR3 contains 14 residues. The germline V gene has CDR1 SGHRS and CDR2 YFSETQ. The CDR3 loop reads CASSRQGANYGYTF. The CDR3 DNA reads TGCGCCAGCAGCAGACAGGGGGCTAACTATGGCTACACCTTC.

The genes are TRBV19 and TRBJ1-2, with D maybe TRBD1 (6 bases). Per the germline V gene, CDR1 is LNHDA and CDR2 is SQIVND (reference sequence). Trimming shortened V by 3 bases and J by 2 bases, and 13 bases separated the two germline ends. The CDR3 totals 15 residues. DNA of the CDR3: TGTGCCAGTAGTATTCGGCAGGGGACCAACTATGGCTACACCTTC. Protein product: CASSIRQGTNYGYTF.

The V call is TRBV6-5, the J call TRBJ1-4; 11 bases line up with TRBD1. The J segment lost 5 bases and the V segment lost 7 bases, leaving 3 bases of the junction unmatched. Per the germline V gene, CDR1 is MNHEY and CDR2 is SVGAGI. The CDR3 covers 14 residues. For the CDR3, the DNA is TGTGCCAGCAAGGGGGACAGGGGGAATGAAAAACTGTTTTTT. This gives the protein CASKGDRGNEKLFF.

The V and J genes are TRBV11-3 and TRBJ2-1; a possible D gene is TRBD2 (6 bases). This CDR3 region has 18 residues. The germline V gene has CDR1 SGHNT and CDR2 YENEEA. V was trimmed by 0 bases and J by 0 bases, leaving 15 bases between them. The CDR3 DNA reads TGTGCCAGCAGCTTAGAATTGAGTAGCGGAATCTCCTACAATGAGCAGTTCTTC. Protein sequence: CASSLELSSGISYNEQFF.

The chain links TRBV5-6 to TRBJ2-5; 12 bases map to TRBD1. Per the germline V gene, CDR1 is SGHDT and CDR2 is YYEEEE. The trim removed 4 bases at V and 4 bases at J, leaving 17 bases unmatched. The CDR3 runs to 19 residues. CDR3 loop: CASSRGIPGQGARGETQYF. DNA of the CDR3: TGTGCCAGCAGCCGAGGTATTCCGGGACAGGGGGCGAGAGGAGAGACCCAGTACTTC.

This chain links TRBV5-1 with TRBJ2-3, with D possibly being TRBD1 (8 bases). The CDR3 runs to 16 residues. Trimming took 5 bases from V and 0 from J, leaving 16 bases between them. CDR1 is SGHRS and CDR2 is YFSETQ in the germline V gene. CDR3 loop: CASRRGTGGSTDTQYF. The CDR3 DNA reads TGCGCCAGCAGGCGGGGGACAGGAGGGAGCACAGATACGCAGTATTTT.

This chain joins TRBV14 and TRBJ2-1, with 7 bases fitting TRBD1. Germline CDR1 SGHDN, CDR2 FVKESK. Trimming removed 4 bases from V and 6 bases from J; junction bases left unmatched: 9. This CDR3 region has 15 residues. The CDR3 region has the DNA TGTGCCAGCAGCCGCCCGTGGTCAGGGGGCAATGAGCAGTTCTTC. Translating gives CASSRPWSGGNEQFF.

This chain uses TRBV19 with TRBJ1-2; 7 bases align to TRBD1. CDR1 LNHDA and CDR2 SQIVND come from the germline V gene (reference sequence). The CDR3 spans 13 residues. The V gene end was trimmed by 5 bases and the J gene end by 5 bases; junction bases not matched to a gene: 5. The CDR3 sequence is CASSSGGGYGYTF. CDR3 DNA sequence: TGTGCCAGTAGTTCAGGGGGAGGATATGGCTACACCTTC. Looking up the rest from reference TRBV19 and TRBJ1-2 gives the full variable domain: DGGITQSPKYLFRKEGQNVTLSCEQNLNHDAMYWYRQDPGQGLRLIYYSQIVNDFQKGDIAEGYSVSREKKESFPLTVTSAQKNPTAFYLCASSSGGGYGYTFGSGTRLTVV.

The gene calls are TRBV4-1 and TRBJ2-5, with 7 bases fitting TRBD1. Germline V gene lookup returns CDR1 MGHRA and CDR2 YSYEKL. CDR3 length: 14 amino acids. Trimming at V came to 3 bases and at J to 2 bases, leaving 3 bases not matched to a gene. The chain's CDR3 is CASSQTGLQETQYF. CDR3 bases: TGCGCCAGCAGCCAGACAGGGTTGCAAGAGACCCAGTACTTC.

J is TRBJ2-5 and V is TRBV7-2; D perhaps matches TRBD2 (6 bases). Germline CDR1 SGHTA, CDR2 FQGNSA. The CDR3 has 15 residues. V lost 1 base and J lost 5, with 14 bases in between. CDR3 DNA sequence: TGTGCCAGCAGCTTAGGCGGGGTTTTAAAGGAGACCCAGTACTTC. It specifies CASSLGGVLKETQYF.

The chain carries TRBV7-2 and TRBJ2-3; 7 positions match TRBD2. The CDR3 contains 15 residues. V was pared by 5 bases and J by 4 bases, with 9 bases of the junction left unmatched. CDR1 SGHTA and CDR2 FQGNSA come from the germline V gene. This CDR3 is CASSLSPGGADTQYF. CDR3 nucleotide sequence: TGTGCCAGCAGCCTAAGCCCGGGGGGAGCAGATACGCAGTATTTT.

The chain combines TRBV12-3 or TRBV12-4 with TRBJ1-2; weak D call: TRBD1 (6 bases). The V end was cut by 5 bases, the J end by 7 bases, with 14 bases between. CDR3 length: 13 amino acids. This CDR3 reads CASSMRGGAGYTF. CDR3 coding DNA: TGTGCCAGCAGTATGAGGGGGGGGGCTGGCTACACCTTC.

The V call is TRBV11-1, the J call TRBJ2-3; 9 nucleotides line up with TRBD2. CDR3 length: 16 residues. Germline values: CDR1 SGHAT, CDR2 FQDESV (reference sequence). After removal of 1 base from V and 1 base from J, the junction contained 3 bases not matched to a gene. Written as DNA, the CDR3 is TGTGCCAGCAGCTTAGAGGCGGGGGGGGGCACAGATACGCAGTATTTT. As protein: CASSLEAGGGTDTQYF.

In this sample, this clone turned up once. The genes are TRBV28 and TRBJ2-1; maybe TRBD1 (5 bases). Trimming pared 3 bases from V and 5 bases from J, leaving 11 bases between. This CDR3 is built from 14 residues. Germline CDR1 is MDHEN and CDR2 is SYDVKM. The CDR3 region is CASSFQGSHNEQFF. In DNA, the CDR3 is TGTGCCAGCAGTTTTCAGGGATCCCACAATGAGCAGTTCTTC.

The chain employs TRBV18 and TRBJ2-1; 7 positions agree with TRBD2. Trimming at V came to 5 bases and at J to 6 bases, leaving 4 bases not matched to a gene. The CDR3 totals 13 residues. Per the germline V gene, CDR1 is KGHSH and CDR2 is LQKENI. CDR3 DNA sequence: TGTGCCAGCTCAAGGGGACTAACCAATGAGCAGTTCTTC. Residues: CASSRGLTNEQFF. The variable domain in full, with the rest retrieved from reference TRBV18 and TRBJ2-1, is NAGVMQNPRHLVRRRGQEARLRCSPMKGHSHVYWYRQLPEEGLKFMVYLQKENIIDESGMPKERFSAEFPKEGPSILRIQQVVRGDSAAYFCASSRGLTNEQFFGPGTRLTVL.

The rearrangement joins TRBV5-4 to TRBJ1-2; 7 positions match TRBD1. Germline CDR1 SGHNT, CDR2 YYREEE (reference sequence). The CDR3 totals 13 residues. J lost 7 bases, V lost 4 bases, and 7 bases had no gene match. The CDR3 spells CASSPGGLSGYTF. DNA for the CDR3: TGTGCCAGCAGCCCAGGGGGTCTCTCTGGCTACACCTTC.

The J gene is TRBJ1-6, the V gene TRBV19; a weak D match, TRBD1 (5 bases). The CDR3 runs 16 residues. Per the germline V gene, CDR1 is LNHDA and CDR2 is SQIVND (reference sequence). V was cut by 1 base and J by 5 bases, with 12 bases left in between. The CDR3 region has the DNA TGTGCCAGTAGTATAGGAACAGGCGCCAATAATTCACCCCTCCACTTT. Protein: CASSIGTGANNSPLHF. The whole variable domain, filled in from reference TRBV19 and TRBJ1-6, reads DGGITQSPKYLFRKEGQNVTLSCEQNLNHDAMYWYRQDPGQGLRLIYYSQIVNDFQKGDIAEGYSVSREKKESFPLTVTSAQKNPTAFYLCASSIGTGANNSPLHFGNGTRLTVT.

The rearrangement links TRBV3-1 (or the pseudogene TRBV3-2) to TRBJ2-5; possibly TRBD1 for D (5 bases). Per germline, CDR1 LGHDT and CDR2 YNNKEL (reference sequence). The V gene lost 0 bases and the J gene lost 1 base, with 21 bases spanning the gap. The CDR3 covers 19 residues. Written as DNA, the CDR3 is TGTGCCAGCAGCCAAGACCGGTCGGTAGCAGGGAACGCCCAAGAGACCCAGTACTTC. This gives the protein CASSQDRSVAGNAQETQYF.

This clone was seen a single time. J is TRBJ2-3 and V is TRBV27; 12 positions agree with TRBD2. CDR3 length: 17 residues. The V gene end was trimmed by 4 bases and the J gene end by 4 bases; junction bases not matched to a gene: 9. The germline V gene has CDR1 MNHEY and CDR2 SMNVEV (reference sequence). The chain's CDR3 is CASSSPRTSGESDTQYF. DNA for the CDR3: TGTGCCAGCAGTTCCCCCCGGACTAGCGGGGAATCAGATACGCAGTATTTT.

V gene TRBV2 combines with J gene TRBJ2-7; TRBD1 aligns across 8 bases. The CDR3 is 14 residues long. Germline assignment: CDR1 SNHLY and CDR2 FYNNEI. V gave up 10 bases and J gave up 6 bases; unmatched junction bases: 14. DNA for the CDR3: TGTGCCACCTCACTAACAGGACAGGGCTCCGAGCAGTACTTC. Residues: CATSLTGQGSEQYF.

This chain joins TRBV3-1 (or the pseudogene TRBV3-2) and TRBJ1-6; tentative D call: TRBD1 (5 bases). The length of the CDR3 is 15 residues. The V gene lost 5 bases and the J gene lost 4 bases, with 12 bases spanning the gap. Per the germline V gene, CDR1 is LGHDT and CDR2 is YNNKEL (reference sequence). CDR3 in amino acids: CASSDRQLYNSPLHF. The CDR3 bases are TGTGCCAGCAGCGACCGACAGTTATATAATTCACCCCTCCACTTT.

V is TRBV5-1 and J is TRBJ2-5; D is possibly TRBD1 (6 bases). Deletions cut 4 bases from V and 5 bases from J, with 18 bases between. CDR3 length equals 15 residues. Germline V CDR1 and CDR2: SGHRS, YFSETQ. CDR3 loop: CASSQGQPPGETQYF. The CDR3 DNA reads TGCGCCAGCAGCCAAGGACAGCCCCCCGGGGAGACCCAGTACTTC.

The V gene is TRBV11-1, the J gene TRBJ2-2; no firm D call. The germline CDR1 and CDR2 sequences are SGHAT and FQDESV (reference sequence). The CDR3 length is 16 residues. V shed 1 base and J shed 2 bases, with 11 bases lying between them. The CDR3 DNA reads TGTGCCAGCAGCTTAGTTCTTTATCTAAACACCGGGGAGCTGTTTTTT. This encodes CASSLVLYLNTGELFF.

The V call is TRBV7-6, the J call TRBJ2-3, with 9 bases matching TRBD2. V gave up 0 bases and J gave up 6 bases; unmatched junction bases: 10. The CDR3 has 17 residues. CDR1 is SGHVS and CDR2 is FNYEAQ in the germline V gene. The CDR3 loop is CASSLAISGGPGDTQYF. The DNA for the CDR3 is TGTGCCAGCAGCTTAGCGATAAGCGGGGGGCCCGGGGATACGCAGTATTTT. Looking up the rest from reference TRBV7-6 and TRBJ2-3 gives the full variable domain: GAGVSQSPRYKVTKRGQDVALRCDPISGHVSLYWYRQALGQGPEFLTYFNYEAQQDKSGLPNDRFSAERPEGSISTLTIQRTEQRDSAMYRCASSLAISGGPGDTQYFGPGTRLTVL.

This chain uses TRBV24-1 with TRBJ2-6, with D unclear. The CDR3 totals 16 residues. V lost 2 bases, J lost 0 bases, and 7 bases lay in between. Germline V gene data show CDR1 as KGHDR and CDR2 as SFDVKD. The DNA for the CDR3 is TGTGCCACCAGTGATTCTAAGAGCTCTGGGGCCAACGTCCTGACTTTC. Its translation is CATSDSKSSGANVLTF.

The chain couples TRBV27 to TRBJ2-3; the D gene is possibly TRBD1 (6 bases). The CDR3 consists of 15 residues. The germline gives CDR1 MNHEY, CDR2 SMNVEV (reference sequence). V lost 5 bases and J lost 2, with 14 bases in between. The CDR3, as DNA: TGTGCCAGCAGTGGGAGACAGGCGCACACAGATACGCAGTATTTT. It encodes CASSGRQAHTDTQYF.

This clone has just one count. CDR3 in amino acids: CATSDSRLAGGETQYF. As DNA, the CDR3 is TGTGCCACCAGTGATTCTCGGCTAGCGGGGGGTGAGACCCAGTACTTC. V gene TRBV24-1 combines with J gene TRBJ2-5, with 11 bases lining up with TRBD2. The CDR3 runs to 16 residues. CDR1 is KGHDR, CDR2 SFDVKD, per germline. The trim removed 2 bases at V and 5 bases at J, leaving 6 bases unmatched.